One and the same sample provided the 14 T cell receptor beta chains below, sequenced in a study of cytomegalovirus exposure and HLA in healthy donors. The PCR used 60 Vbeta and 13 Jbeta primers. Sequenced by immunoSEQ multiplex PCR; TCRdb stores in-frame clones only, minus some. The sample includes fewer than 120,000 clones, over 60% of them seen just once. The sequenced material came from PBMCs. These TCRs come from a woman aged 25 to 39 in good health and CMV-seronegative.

The CDR3 bases are TGTGCCAGCAGGTCGGGACTAGGGGCCTACGAGCAGTACTTC. Protein sequence: CASRSGLGAYEQYF. The chain combines TRBV5-4 with TRBJ2-7, with TRBD2 matching 8 bases. The CDR3 spans 14 residues. Germline V gene sequence: CDR1 SGHNT, CDR2 YYREEE (reference sequence). The J segment lost 2 bases and the V segment lost 5 bases, leaving 6 bases of the junction unmatched.

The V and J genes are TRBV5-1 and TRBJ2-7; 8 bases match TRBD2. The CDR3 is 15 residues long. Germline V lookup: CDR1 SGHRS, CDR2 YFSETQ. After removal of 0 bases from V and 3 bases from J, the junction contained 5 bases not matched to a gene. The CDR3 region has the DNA TGCGCCAGCAGCTTGGCCGGACTAGCTGGCTACGAGCAGTACTTC. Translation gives CASSLAGLAGYEQYF.

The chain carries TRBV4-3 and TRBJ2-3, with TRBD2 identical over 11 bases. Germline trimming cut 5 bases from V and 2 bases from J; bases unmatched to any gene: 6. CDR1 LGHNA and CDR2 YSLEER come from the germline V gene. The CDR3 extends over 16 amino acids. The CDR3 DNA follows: TGCGCCAGCAGCTGGGGGACTAGCGGTACCACAGATACGCAGTATTTT. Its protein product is CASSWGTSGTTDTQYF.

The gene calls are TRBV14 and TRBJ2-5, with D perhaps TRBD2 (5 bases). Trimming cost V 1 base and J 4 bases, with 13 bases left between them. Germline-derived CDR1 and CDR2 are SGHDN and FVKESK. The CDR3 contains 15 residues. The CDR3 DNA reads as TGTGCCAGCAGCCAAGCTGTGAGGAGGTCAGAGACCCAGTACTTC. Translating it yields CASSQAVRRSETQYF.

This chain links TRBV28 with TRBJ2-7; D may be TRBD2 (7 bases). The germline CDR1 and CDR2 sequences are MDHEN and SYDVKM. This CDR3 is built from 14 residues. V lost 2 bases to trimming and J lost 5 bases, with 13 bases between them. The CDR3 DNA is TGTGCCAGCAGTTTAGCGGGGGCTTTAAACGAGCAGTACTTC. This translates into CASSLAGALNEQYF.

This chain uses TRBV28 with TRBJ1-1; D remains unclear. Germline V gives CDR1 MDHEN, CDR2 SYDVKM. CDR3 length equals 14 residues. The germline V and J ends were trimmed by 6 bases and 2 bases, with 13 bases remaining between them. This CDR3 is CASRRLRGNTEAFF. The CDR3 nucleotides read TGTGCCAGCAGACGGCTTCGCGGTAACACTGAAGCTTTCTTT. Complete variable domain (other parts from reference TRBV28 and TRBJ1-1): DVKVTQSSRYLVKRTGEKVFLECVQDMDHENMFWYRQDPGLGLRLIYFSYDVKMKEKGDIPEGYSVSREKKERFSLILESASTNQTSMYLCASRRLRGNTEAFFGQGTRLTVV.

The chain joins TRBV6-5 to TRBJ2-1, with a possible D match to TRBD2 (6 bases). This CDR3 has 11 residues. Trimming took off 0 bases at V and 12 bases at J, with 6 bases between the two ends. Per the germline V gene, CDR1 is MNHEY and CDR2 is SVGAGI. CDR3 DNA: TGTGCCAGCAGTTACTCCGGGGGGCAGTTCTTC. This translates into CASSYSGGQFF.

CDR3: CAWSSRGLTDTQYF. Written as DNA, the CDR3 is TGTGCCTGGAGTAGCAGGGGGCTAACAGATACGCAGTATTTT. The rearrangement links TRBV30 to TRBJ2-3; TRBD1 aligns across 8 bases. Germline V CDR1 and CDR2: GTSNPN, SVGIG (reference sequence). This CDR3 region has 14 residues. J gave up 3 bases and V 2 bases, and 4 bases lay outside the gene matches.

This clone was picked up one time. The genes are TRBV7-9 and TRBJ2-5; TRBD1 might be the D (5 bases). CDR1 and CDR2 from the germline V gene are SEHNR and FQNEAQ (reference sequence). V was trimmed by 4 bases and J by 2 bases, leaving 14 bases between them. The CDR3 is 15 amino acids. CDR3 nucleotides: TGTGCCAGCAGCTATGGGGCAAGGGGACAAGAGACCCAGTACTTC. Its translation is CASSYGARGQETQYF.

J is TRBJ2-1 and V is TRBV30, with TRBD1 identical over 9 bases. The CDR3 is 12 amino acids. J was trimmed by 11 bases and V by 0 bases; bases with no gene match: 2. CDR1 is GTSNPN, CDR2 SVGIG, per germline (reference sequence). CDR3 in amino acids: CAWSVQGAKQFF. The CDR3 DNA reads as TGTGCCTGGAGTGTACAGGGGGCTAAGCAGTTCTTC.

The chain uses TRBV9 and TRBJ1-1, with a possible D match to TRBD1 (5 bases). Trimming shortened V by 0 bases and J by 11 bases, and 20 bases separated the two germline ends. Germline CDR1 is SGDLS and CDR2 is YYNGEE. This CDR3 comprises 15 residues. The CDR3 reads CASSVGSDQGGSAFF. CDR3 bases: TGTGCCAGCAGCGTAGGTTCTGATCAGGGTGGTAGTGCTTTCTTT.

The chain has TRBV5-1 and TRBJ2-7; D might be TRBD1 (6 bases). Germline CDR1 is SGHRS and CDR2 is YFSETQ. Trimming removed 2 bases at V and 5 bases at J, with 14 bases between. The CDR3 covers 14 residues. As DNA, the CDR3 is TGCGCCAGCAGCTTACTAGGACAGAAGAACGAGCAGTACTTC. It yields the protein CASSLLGQKNEQYF. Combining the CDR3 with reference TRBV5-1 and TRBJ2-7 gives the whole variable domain KAGVTQTPRYLIKTRGQQVTLSCSPISGHRSVSWYQQTPGQGLQFLFEYFSETQRNKGNFPGRFSGRQFSNSRSEMNVSTLELGDSALYLCASSLLGQKNEQYFGPGTRLTVT.

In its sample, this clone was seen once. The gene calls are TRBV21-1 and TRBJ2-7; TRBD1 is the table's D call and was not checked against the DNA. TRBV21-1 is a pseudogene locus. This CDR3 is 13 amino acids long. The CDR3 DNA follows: TGTGCCGGGCAAAGACAGAGTACCTACGAGCAGTACTTC. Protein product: CAGQRQSTYEQYF.

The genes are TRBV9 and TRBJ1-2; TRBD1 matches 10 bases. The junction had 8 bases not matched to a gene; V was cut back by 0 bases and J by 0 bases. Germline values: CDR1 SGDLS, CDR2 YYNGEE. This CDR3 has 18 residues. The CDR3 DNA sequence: TGTGCCAGCAGCGTAGGGAGGACAGGGGGGCTCCCTAACTATGGCTACACCTTC. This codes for CASSVGRTGGLPNYGYTF.